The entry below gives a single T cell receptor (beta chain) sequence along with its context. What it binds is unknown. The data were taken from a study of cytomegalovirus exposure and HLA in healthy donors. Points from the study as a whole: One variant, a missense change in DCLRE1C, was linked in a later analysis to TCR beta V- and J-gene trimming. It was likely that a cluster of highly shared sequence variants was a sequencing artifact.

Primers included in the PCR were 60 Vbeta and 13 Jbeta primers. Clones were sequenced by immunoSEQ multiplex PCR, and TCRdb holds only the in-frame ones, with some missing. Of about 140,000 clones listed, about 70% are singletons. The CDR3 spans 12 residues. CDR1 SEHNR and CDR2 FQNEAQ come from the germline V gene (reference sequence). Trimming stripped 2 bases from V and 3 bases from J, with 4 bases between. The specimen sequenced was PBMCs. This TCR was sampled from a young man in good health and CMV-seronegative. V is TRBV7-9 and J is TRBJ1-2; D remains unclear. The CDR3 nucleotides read TGTGCCAGCAGCTTACCCGACTATGGCTACACCTTC. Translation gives CASSLPDYGYTF.